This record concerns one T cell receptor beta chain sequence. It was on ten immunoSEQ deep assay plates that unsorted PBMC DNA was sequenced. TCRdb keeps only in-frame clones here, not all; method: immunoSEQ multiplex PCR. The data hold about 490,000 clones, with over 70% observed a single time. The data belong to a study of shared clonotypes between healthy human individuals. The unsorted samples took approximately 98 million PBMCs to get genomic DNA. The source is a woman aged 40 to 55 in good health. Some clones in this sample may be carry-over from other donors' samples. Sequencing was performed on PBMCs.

Written as DNA, the CDR3 is TGTGCCAGTAGTATGGGAGGGCTGGGTACCGGGGAGCTGTTTTTT. Residues: CASSMGGLGTGELFF. The gene calls are TRBV19 and TRBJ2-2; 7 bases are a match to TRBD2. The CDR3 extends over 15 amino acids. With V trimmed by 3 bases and J by 5 bases, 6 bases remained unmatched. Per the germline V gene, CDR1 is LNHDA and CDR2 is SQIVND (reference sequence).